One TCR beta chain is described in this entry. This clone was observed once. It lacks a known antigen. Per-base quality was not reported, and no clone a single base away is much larger than it. This sample was taken from a study of OX40 agonist ivuxolimab in advanced cancers. In the study overall: The costimulatory receptor OX40 (CD134) was targeted by ivuxolimab, a fully human IgG2 agonistic monoclonal antibody. Intravenous ivuxolimab was administered to patients every 2 weeks at six dose levels: 0.01, 0.1, 0.3, 1.5, 3 and 10 mg/kg. Of the roughly 50 dose-escalation patients, hepatocellular carcinoma was present in 19, melanoma in roughly 15, renal cell carcinoma in 9 and head and neck cancer in 9. In the dose-escalation cohort, 65% to 85% of patients were male, and the mean age was roughly 60 years with a range of roughly 23 to 90. Prior anti-PD-1, anti-PD-L1 or anti-CTLA-4 therapy was permitted, and 30% to 50% of dose-escalation patients had received checkpoint inhibitors. Partial responses were achieved by three dose-escalation patients, of whom one had hepatocellular carcinoma and two had cutaneous melanoma. The point of sequencing TCRbeta in the periphery was to test whether ivuxolimab changed TCR sequence diversity and drove clonal T-cell expansion. The paper reports the monotherapy dose-escalation portion (N of about 56 patients) of the phase I ivuxolimab trial.

Genomic DNA was isolated from the sorted cells so that the TCRbeta CDR3 region could be sequenced. TCRbeta CDR3 regions were sequenced using the immunoSEQ Assay. Not all clones reach the TCRdb copy of this immuneACCESS table, which keeps in-frame sequences only. Checked studies attribute under half of the gap to unresolved V genes and leave the rest unexplained. The sample profile shows around 77,000 clones; just over 90% of them were found once. The ten largest clones take up 4.5% to 5% of the sample. The trial excluded patients who had a history of autoimmune disease or were on systemic immunosuppression. Peripheral blood for TCR sequencing was drawn from every dose cohort at baseline, at cycle 4 day 1 and at cycle 7 day 1. Samples were obtained from an open-label, multicenter, first-in-human phase I dose-escalation trial of ivuxolimab. Adults with locally advanced or metastatic head and neck squamous cell, hepatocellular, melanoma or renal cell carcinoma were enrolled in the trial. CD4+ and CD8+ T cells were sorted separately from peripheral blood before TCR sequencing.

Paper-wide results and their limitations: Low levels of normalized T-cell clonal expansion were also shown by some nonresponding patients. After ivuxolimab, expanded clones were on average more numerous among CD8+ T cells than among CD4+ T cells. The antigen specificity of the peripheral T cells that underwent clonal expansion was not determined. In the 0.1-3.0 mg/kg groups, partial responders had among the lowest normalized peripheral clonal expansion, particularly in CD8+ T cells. At doses from 0.1 to 3.0 mg/kg, clonal expansion was seen in both CD4+ and CD8+ blood T cells between baseline and week 6.

The junction carries 18 bases between V and J, which are trimmed by 4 bases and 6 bases respectively. Measured from the cysteine to the phenylalanine, the CDR3 is 16 residues long. CDR3 DNA only is kept here, 48 bases in frame from base 1. Based on the germline V gene (reference sequence), the CDR1 and CDR2 sequences are SEHNR and FQNEAQ. The source material was CD4+ or CD8+ T cells sorted from blood, sampled in a trial of the OX40 agonist ivuxolimab. This TCR came from an adult with an advanced solid tumor such as melanoma, head and neck, liver or kidney cancer. Here the chain combines TRBV7-9 and TRBJ2-2, and possibly TRBD2, on 5 matching bases. The CDR3: CASSSHRGVDAGELFF. The nucleotide sequence is TGTGCCAGCAGCTCTCACCGGGGTGTAGATGCCGGGGAGCTGTTTTTT.